This T cell receptor (beta chain) was documented in a study of cytomegalovirus exposure and HLA in healthy donors. This CDR3 spans 14 amino acids. Trimming stripped 2 bases from V and 6 bases from J, with 11 bases between. The germline CDR1 and CDR2 sequences are MNHNY and SVGAGI (reference sequence). Concerning this clone itself: No antigen is known for it.

Primers: 60 Vbeta forward and 13 Jbeta reverse. TCRdb's table, derived via immunoSEQ multiplex PCR, lists solely in-frame clones and lacks some. This sample contains some 130,000 clones. Whole-study results and caveats: In an earlier analysis, most TCR beta V segments were productive about 87% or about 30% of the time. Specific recognition of CMV antigens was confirmed in vitro for a few chains (all CMV-associated).

Sequencing was performed on PBMCs. The source is a man between 18 and 35 years old in good health and CMV-seronegative. The chain joins TRBV6-6 to TRBJ1-5; no clear D gene. The CDR3 protein is CASSYTSRGQPQHF. The CDR3 DNA sequence: TGTGCCAGCAGTTACACGTCCCGCGGTCAGCCCCAGCATTTT.